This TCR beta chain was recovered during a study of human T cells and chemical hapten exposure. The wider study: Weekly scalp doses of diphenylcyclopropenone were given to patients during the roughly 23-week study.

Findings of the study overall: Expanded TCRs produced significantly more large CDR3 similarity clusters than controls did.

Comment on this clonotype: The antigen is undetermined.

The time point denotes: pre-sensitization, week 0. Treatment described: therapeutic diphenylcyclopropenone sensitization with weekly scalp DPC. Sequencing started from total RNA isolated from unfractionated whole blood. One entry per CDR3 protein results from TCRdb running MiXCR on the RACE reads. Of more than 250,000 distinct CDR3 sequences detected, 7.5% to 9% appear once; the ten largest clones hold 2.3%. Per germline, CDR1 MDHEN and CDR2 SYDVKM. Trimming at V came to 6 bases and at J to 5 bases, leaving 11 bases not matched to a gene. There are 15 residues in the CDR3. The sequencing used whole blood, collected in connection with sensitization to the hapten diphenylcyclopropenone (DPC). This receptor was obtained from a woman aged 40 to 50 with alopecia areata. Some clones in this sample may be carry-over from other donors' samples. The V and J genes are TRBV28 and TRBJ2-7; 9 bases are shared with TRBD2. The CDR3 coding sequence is TGTGCCAGCAGCCAAGCCGGGACTAGCAGCCACGAGCAGTACTTC. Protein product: CASSQAGTSSHEQYF.